The 32 T cell receptor beta chains below come from one sample, sequenced in a study of cytomegalovirus exposure and HLA in healthy donors. PCR primers comprised 60 Vbeta and 13 Jbeta primers. TCRdb's copy holds only in-frame clones and misses some; the assay was immunoSEQ multiplex PCR. The sample carries 150,000 to 200,000 clones, approximately 80% recorded once. Input material: PBMCs. The origin of the receptors is a woman aged 25 to 39 in good health and CMV-seronegative.

The chain couples TRBV5-4 to TRBJ2-7; TRBD2 matches at 9 bases. This CDR3 spans 15 amino acids. With V trimmed by 4 bases and J by 2 bases, 7 bases remained unmatched. Germline V lookup: CDR1 SGHNT, CDR2 YYREEE (reference sequence). CDR3 DNA: TGTGCCAGCAGCCCGACTAGCGGCTTACCCTACGAGCAGTACTTC. Its protein is CASSPTSGLPYEQYF.

The chain joins TRBV7-2 to TRBJ2-3; TRBD2 matches at 7 bases. V lost 5 bases to trimming and J lost 6 bases; unmatched junction nucleotides: 8. Per the germline V gene, CDR1 is SGHTA and CDR2 is FQGNSA. The CDR3 is 14 residues long. CDR3 nucleotides: TGTGCCAGCAGCCCCCGGGTAGCGGGTGATACGCAGTATTTT. This encodes CASSPRVAGDTQYF.

The chain employs TRBV28 and TRBJ2-5; D is perhaps TRBD1 (5 bases). Germline V lookup: CDR1 MDHEN, CDR2 SYDVKM. CDR3 length equals 13 residues. Trimming pared 4 bases from V and 4 bases from J, leaving 10 bases between. DNA for the CDR3: TGTGCCAGCAGTTATGACAGACCAGAGACCCAGTACTTC. Translated: CASSYDRPETQYF.

As DNA, the CDR3 is TGTGCTAGTGGTTCAGGGACAATAGGTCAGCCCCAGCATTTT. It encodes CASGSGTIGQPQHF. This chain connects TRBV12-5 to TRBJ1-5; weak D call: TRBD1 (6 bases). The CDR3 extends over 14 amino acids. Germline CDR1 and CDR2: LGHNT and FRNRAP. The V and J ends lost 4 bases and 6 bases respectively, with 13 bases between them.

The chain links TRBV5-6 to TRBJ2-7; 9 bases map to TRBD1. After removal of 3 bases from V and 3 bases from J, the junction contained 1 base not matched to a gene. CDR1 and CDR2 (germline): SGHDT, YYEEEE. The CDR3 is 13 amino acids. Here the CDR3 reads CASSSDRGYEQYF. The CDR3 region has the DNA TGTGCCAGCAGCTCGGACAGGGGCTACGAGCAGTACTTC.

The J gene is TRBJ2-5, the V gene TRBV18; 10 nucleotides line up with TRBD1. The ends lost 5 bases at V and 5 bases at J; junction bases unmatched: 8. The CDR3 extends over 15 amino acids. The germline gives CDR1 KGHSH, CDR2 LQKENI. This CDR3 is CASSSTGQGRETQYF. CDR3 DNA sequence: TGTGCCAGCTCATCCACGGGACAGGGGAGGGAGACCCAGTACTTC.

This clone came up once. The chain is built from TRBV18 and TRBJ1-1, with D possibly TRBD1 on 5 matching bases. CDR1 KGHSH and CDR2 LQKENI come from the germline V gene. Trimming shortened V by 1 base and J by 3 bases, and 9 bases separated the two germline ends. This CDR3 contains 14 residues. The CDR3 DNA sequence: TGTGCCAGCTCACCACGATCGGGGGACACTGAAGCTTTCTTT. Its translation: CASSPRSGDTEAFF.

This chain connects TRBV2 to TRBJ1-5, with D possibly TRBD1 on 5 matching bases. The CDR3 totals 13 residues. V lost 6 bases and J lost 4, with 10 bases in between. Germline V lookup: CDR1 SNHLY, CDR2 FYNNEI. The CDR3 loop is CASRGLVNQPQHF. Written as DNA, the CDR3 is TGTGCCAGCAGGGGACTGGTGAATCAGCCCCAGCATTTT.

This rearrangement joins TRBV6-6 to TRBJ2-3, with 7 bases lining up with TRBD2. The CDR3 extends over 15 amino acids. CDR1 is MNHNY and CDR2 is SVGAGI in the germline V gene (reference sequence). The V and J ends lost 5 bases and 2 bases, in that order; junction bases with no gene match: 7. DNA for the CDR3: TGTGCCAGCAGTCCGACGGGACTATTCACAGATACGCAGTATTTT. Its translation is CASSPTGLFTDTQYF.

The J gene is TRBJ1-2, the V gene TRBV6-1, with D perhaps matching TRBD1 (5 bases). CDR3 size: 14 residues. Germline V gene lookup returns CDR1 MNHNS and CDR2 SASEGT. Trimming removed 5 bases at V and 3 bases at J, with 13 bases between. The CDR3: CASSSGTEYYGYTF. The DNA for the CDR3 is TGTGCCAGCAGTAGCGGGACGGAATACTATGGCTACACCTTC.

V is TRBV10-3 and J is TRBJ1-2; tentatively, D is TRBD1 (6 bases). The CDR3 extends over 13 amino acids. CDR1 is ENHRY and CDR2 is SYGVKD in the germline V gene. The CDR3 spells CAYQPGADYGYTF. The CDR3 nucleotides are TGTGCATACCAACCAGGGGCTGACTATGGCTACACCTTC.

This clone was seen only once. V gene TRBV9 combines with J gene TRBJ1-6, with D possibly being TRBD1 (6 bases). The CDR3 is 14 residues long. Germline V gene data show CDR1 as SGDLS and CDR2 as YYNGEE. V lost 1 base, J lost 9 bases, and 11 bases lay in between. The chain's CDR3 is CASSVRGAGSPLHF. CDR3 DNA sequence: TGTGCCAGCAGCGTACGGGGGGCAGGTTCACCCCTCCACTTT.

The J gene is TRBJ2-1, the V gene TRBV4-2; D might be TRBD2 (6 bases). CDR3 length: 18 residues. Germline CDR1 LGHNA, CDR2 YNFKEQ. V lost 3 bases and J 7 bases, leaving 25 bases between the germline ends. The CDR3 DNA follows: TGTGCCAGCAGCCAGGGATTGGGGCGGAGGGTACAAGGGAATGAGCAGTTCTTC. It encodes CASSQGLGRRVQGNEQFF.

The chain uses TRBV10-3 and TRBJ1-2; 9 bases agree with TRBD1. The CDR3 runs 12 residues. Germline CDR1 reads ENHRY; CDR2 reads SYGVKD. The J segment lost 8 bases and the V segment lost 9 bases, leaving 7 bases of the junction unmatched. CDR3 coding DNA: TGTGCCATTAGAGGACAGGGGAGAGGCTACACCTTC. Translating gives CAIRGQGRGYTF.

This chain connects TRBV7-2 to TRBJ1-5; TRBD1 agrees at 9 bases. There are 15 residues in the CDR3. Germline loops: CDR1 SGHTA, CDR2 FQGNSA. V dropped 1 base and J dropped 9; count of bases not matched to a gene: 7. DNA of the CDR3: TGTGCCAGCAGCTTAGTTGTGGGACAGGGTCGGCCCCAGCATTTT. This gives the protein CASSLVVGQGRPQHF.

The gene calls are TRBV7-3 and TRBJ2-2; 10 bases agree with TRBD1. Losses at the gene ends were 4 bases for V and 6 bases for J; bases not matched to a gene: 5. This CDR3 has 15 residues. Germline V gene data show CDR1 as SGHTA and CDR2 as FQGTGA. The DNA for the CDR3 is TGTGCCAGCAGCTCGACAGGGGGCAAGGCCGGGGAGCTGTTTTTT. The encoded protein is CASSSTGGKAGELFF.

The genes are TRBV10-3 and TRBJ2-5, with TRBD2 matching over 14 bases. The CDR3 is made up of 17 amino acids. Germline CDR1 and CDR2: ENHRY and SYGVKD. J lost 5 bases, V lost 5 bases, and 10 bases had no gene match. CDR3 protein: CAISMTSGGAGLETQYF. The CDR3, as DNA: TGTGCCATCAGTATGACTAGCGGGGGGGCGGGTTTGGAGACCCAGTACTTC.

This chain links TRBV5-8 with TRBJ2-1; D remains ambiguous. CDR1 and CDR2 (germline): SGHTS, YDEGEE. This CDR3 contains 13 residues. The CDR3 region is CTNALDAYNEQFF. The CDR3 nucleotides are TGTACCAATGCCTTAGATGCTTACAATGAGCAGTTCTTC.

V is TRBV7-6 and J is TRBJ2-7; 9 bases match TRBD2. J was trimmed by 0 bases and V by 5 bases; bases with no gene match: 8. Germline V gene data show CDR1 as SGHVS and CDR2 as FNYEAQ. CDR3 size: 16 residues. The CDR3 bases are TGTGCCAGCAGCAGGGCGGGACTAGCTAGCTCCTACGAGCAGTACTTC. This gives the protein CASSRAGLASSYEQYF. The entire variable domain, with the rest obtained from reference TRBV7-6 and TRBJ2-7, is as follows: GAGVSQSPRYKVTKRGQDVALRCDPISGHVSLYWYRQALGQGPEFLTYFNYEAQQDKSGLPNDRFSAERPEGSISTLTIQRTEQRDSAMYRCASSRAGLASSYEQYFGPGTRLTVT.

On this clone itself: This sample also contains other DNA sequences that code for the same CDR3. V and J are TRBV27 and TRBJ2-7; the D gene is possibly TRBD2 (6 bases). Germline CDR1 is MNHEY and CDR2 is SMNVEV (reference sequence). V lost 6 bases and J 1 base, leaving 13 bases between the germline ends. The CDR3 has 14 amino acids. Here the CDR3 reads CASSGTGVSYEQYF. CDR3 nucleotide sequence: TGTGCCAGCAGCGGGACGGGGGTTTCCTACGAGCAGTACTTC.

The rearrangement uses TRBV29-1 and TRBJ2-5; the D gene is possibly TRBD2 (5 bases). The J call is uncertain, as TRBJ2-7 better fits the DNA end. Germline lookup yields CDR1 SQVTM and CDR2 ANQGSEA. The length of the CDR3 is 12 residues. DNA for the CDR3: TGCAGCGTTATCGGGATCTCCTACGAGCAGTACTTC. This translates into CSVIGISYEQYF.

The J gene is TRBJ2-7, the V gene TRBV5-1, with 9 bases that match TRBD2. From germline, CDR1 is SGHRS and CDR2 YFSETQ. The CDR3 sequence is 15 residues long. After removal of 0 bases from V and 6 bases from J, the junction contained 7 bases not matched to a gene. The CDR3 DNA reads as TGCGCCAGCAGCTTGGATAGCGGGAGCAGAGGCGAGCAGTACTTC. It is translated as CASSLDSGSRGEQYF.

This chain links TRBV7-7 with TRBJ2-1, with 14 bases aligning to TRBD2. The CDR3 is 16 amino acids. Germline CDR1 reads SSHAT; CDR2 reads FNYEAQ (reference sequence). V gave up 6 bases and J gave up 7 bases; unmatched junction bases: 8. CDR3 bases: TGTGCCAGCAGTCCCTCCGGGACTAGCGGGAGAAATGAGCAGTTCTTC. It specifies CASSPSGTSGRNEQFF.

The chain carries TRBV11-2 and TRBJ1-6; maybe TRBD1 (5 bases). Between the trimmed V and J ends, which lost 5 bases and 3 bases, there was a span of 14 bases. In germline, CDR1 is SGHAT, CDR2 FQNNGV. This CDR3 region has 16 residues. CDR3 bases: TGTGCCAGCAGCCGACAGACCACGGACTATAATTCACCCCTCCACTTT. This translates into CASSRQTTDYNSPLHF.

This clone has a handful of counts. The chain carries TRBV28 and TRBJ1-5; no firm D call. There are 15 residues in the CDR3. The germline gives CDR1 MDHEN, CDR2 SYDVKM. Trimming shortened V by 3 bases and J by 5 bases, and 14 bases separated the two germline ends. DNA for the CDR3: TGTGCCAGCAGTTTCTCCGACACATTCGATCAGCCCCAGCATTTT. The encoded protein is CASSFSDTFDQPQHF.

This clone appeared a few times. The chain joins TRBV12-5 to TRBJ2-5; 13 bases fit TRBD2. Trimming took 5 bases from V and 1 from J; bases not matched to a gene: 7. This CDR3 region has 17 residues. Looked up from germline, CDR1 is LGHNT and CDR2 is FRNRAP. CDR3 residues: CASGPPGLAGFQETQYF. In DNA form, the CDR3 reads TGTGCTAGTGGTCCACCGGGACTAGCGGGGTTCCAAGAGACCCAGTACTTC.

This clone showed up just a few times. The chain combines TRBV4-3 with TRBJ2-7, with a tentative D call TRBD1 (8 bases). The CDR3 is made up of 15 amino acids. The ends were cut back, 0 bases at V and 9 bases at J, with 18 bases in the middle. The germline CDR1 and CDR2 sequences are LGHNA and YSLEER. The CDR3 nucleotides read TGCGCCAGCAGCCAAGATCACAGGGGGGGTCTCGGGCAGTACTTC. This gives the protein CASSQDHRGGLGQYF.

The chain recombines TRBV6-1 with TRBJ1-1; 7 positions agree with TRBD1. The CDR3 has 15 residues. Germline CDR1 reads MNHNS; CDR2 reads SASEGT. J lost 4 bases, V lost 3 bases, and 8 bases had no gene match. CDR3 nucleotides: TGTGCCAGCAGTGACCCCGGACAGGCGCCCACTGAAGCTTTCTTT. Translating it yields CASSDPGQAPTEAFF.

The J gene is TRBJ1-2, the V gene TRBV9, with D perhaps TRBD1 (6 bases). Trimming removed 3 bases from V and 4 bases from J, with 16 bases in between. CDR1 SGDLS and CDR2 YYNGEE come from the germline V gene. The CDR3 is 15 amino acids. DNA for the CDR3: TGTGCCAGCAGCGCAACACTAAGGGGGATCTATGGCTACACCTTC. Amino acids: CASSATLRGIYGYTF.

This chain links TRBV10-1 with TRBJ2-7; weak D call: TRBD2 (6 bases). The CDR3 runs 12 residues. The germline V and J ends were trimmed by 4 bases and 7 bases, with 11 bases remaining between them. CDR1 and CDR2 from the germline V gene are WNHNN and SYGVQD (reference sequence). CDR3 nucleotide sequence: TGCGCCAGCAGTGGGCCAGGAGGGGAGCAGTACTTC. Encoded protein: CASSGPGGEQYF.

The V gene is TRBV5-6, the J gene TRBJ2-7; 10 bases align to TRBD2. CDR1 and CDR2 (germline): SGHDT, YYEEEE. After removal of 0 bases from V and 4 bases from J, the junction contained 4 bases not matched to a gene. This CDR3 has 15 amino acids. For the CDR3, the DNA is TGTGCCAGCAGCTTGGCCCTAGCGGGAGTGTACGAGCAGTACTTC. It encodes CASSLALAGVYEQYF.

The gene calls are TRBV2 and TRBJ1-2, with 10 bases that match TRBD1. Germline values: CDR1 SNHLY, CDR2 FYNNEI. The CDR3 spans 14 residues. Trimming took 5 bases from V and 7 from J; bases not matched to a gene: 7. CDR3 DNA sequence: TGTGCCAGCAGTCCCCAGACAGGGGGCGGTGGCTACACCTTC. The encoded protein is CASSPQTGGGGYTF.